This T cell receptor (beta chain) comes out of a study of T cell responses to AZD1222 COVID-19 vaccine. Study-level points and caveats: The sample set comprised mostly white British donors with more females, and clonal diversity was possibly underestimated. Nearly half of spike-specific TCRs reportedly go after variant regions that carry no mutations. Across the whole spike, CD4 TCRs peaked at regions 160-218 and 743-854.

Libraries were prepared by immunoSEQ multiplex PCR; TCRdb keeps only in-frame clonotypes and omits some of them. The repertoire holds about 75,000 clones, approximately 90% seen once, with 10% in the top ten. The V gene's germline CDR1 is MGHRA and CDR2 YSYEKL. V was pared by 4 bases and J by 5 bases, with 22 bases between. The CDR3 loop spans 17 amino acids. Regarding this clone: Its antigen is not identified.

The receptor comes from an adult who received the MenACWY meningococcal vaccine as a control. The starting material was peripheral blood, obtained 28 days after the second dose of the MenACWY control vaccine. The chain recombines TRBV4-1 with TRBJ2-3; a weak D match, TRBD2 (7 bases). CDR3 coding DNA: TGCGCCAGCAGCCCCTTCCTACGGGGGGCAGGGATAGATACGCAGTATTTT. It is translated as CASSPFLRGAGIDTQYF.